This entry is about one T cell receptor (beta chain). Its antigen specificity is not known. The input lacks base qualities; no much larger clone sits a single base away. Each collaborating institution followed its own protocols to collect whole blood in K2EDTA tubes. For TCRbeta analysis, collaborators shipped samples in one of three forms: frozen whole blood, isolated PBMCs, or DNA extracted from either of those sample types. The immunoSEQ Assay, a bias-controlled multiplex PCR, was used to amplify TCRbeta CDR3 regions from genomic DNA. The published analysis was carried out like this. Nucleated cell counts per sample were estimated from amplification of reference gene primers within the assay. Sequence reads were collapsed and filtered to measure the absolute abundance of every unique TCRbeta CDR3 rearrangement. For each sample, productive Simpson clonality was calculated as the square root of Simpson's diversity index across productive rearrangements. Not all clones reach the TCRdb copy of this immuneACCESS table, which keeps in-frame sequences only. Checked studies attribute under half of the gap to unresolved V genes and leave the rest unexplained. V, J and clone size were drawn from that table, and D and trimming were deduced from the DNA. The sample yields over 150,000 clones; 86% were counted once. 20% to 25% of the sample rests with the top ten.

The data derive from a study of blood T cell repertoires in COVID-19 (dated by TCRdb to the early 2020s). Some background on the complete study: Samples covering the acute and convalescent phases of COVID-19 were provided by collaborators in the United States, Italy and Spain. The material from the prospective study consisted of cDNA or gDNA derived from T cells, B-cell-depleted T cells, or PBMCs. Deeply sampled blood TCRbeta repertoires from subjects exposed to, actively infected with, or recovered from COVID-19 were included in the dataset. A freely available public database, intended as a resource for researchers studying the immune response to SARS-CoV-2, is where the repertoires were released. Samples were obtained from the ongoing ImmuneRACE study (first 160 participants) and from some 1,300 subjects provided by 6 global collaborators. The sample metadata nearly always contained a de-identified subject ID, COVID-19 status, age in years and sex. HLA class I and class II types, where available, came from metadata supplied by the sample provider rather than from assay-based typing. Results the study describes overall, beyond this receptor: The amount of clinical and demographic metadata varied by source and participant and was provided uncurated.

The CDR3 measures 18 amino acids from cysteine to phenylalanine. Left in the record is the CDR3 DNA by itself, 54 bases read in frame from the first base. As encoded in the germline V gene, CDR1 is LGHNA while CDR2 is YNFKEQ. From V the trimming removes 1 base and from J it removes 4 bases, while the gene matches leave 9 bases of the junction unaccounted for. The sequence is built from TRBV4-2 and TRBJ2-7, with TRBD2 identical over 14 junction bases. The clonotype originates from a man in his sixties or seventies with active or convalescent COVID-19. Sequenced sample: peripheral blood. The CDR3 protein is CASSQGTSGRFRTYEQYF. The DNA is TGTGCCAGCAGCCAAGGGACTAGCGGGAGGTTCCGTACTTACGAGCAGTACTTC.